These T cell receptor beta chains were read from a single sample in a study of blood T cell repertoires in COVID-19. The table came from immunoSEQ multiplex PCR; TCRdb's copy has only in-frame clones and leaves some out. The profile shows roughly 250,000 clones, 82% of them singletons. Material: peripheral blood. These TCRs come from a woman in her sixties or seventies with acute or convalescent COVID-19. Both conserved end residues are part of each CDR3. A D gene is named only where the DNA matches it firmly. Some rows mark clone size as missing; the rest say once, few, many or name a class of expanded clone.

size,D,V,J,DNA,CDR3
NA,TRBD1,TRBV28,TRBJ1-3,TGTGCCAGCAGACGACAGGGGGGTGGAAACACCATATATTTT,CASRRQGGGNTIYF
NA,TRBD1,TRBV28,TRBJ1-6,TGTGCCAGCAGTCCGACAACAGGGGGCGGTTCACCCCTCCACTTT,CASSPTTGGGSPLHF
NA,NA,TRBV14,TRBJ2-2,TGTGCCAGCAGCCATCCAATTGGCTCTAGCTTCCACACCGGGGAGCTGTTTTTT,CASSHPIGSSFHTGELFF
NA,TRBD1,TRBV5-1,TRBJ2-1,TGCGCCAGCAGCTTGGACGGGACAGGGAGCTCCTACAATGAGCAGTTCTTC,CASSLDGTGSSYNEQFF
NA,NA,TRBV7-6,TRBJ2-3,TGTGCCAGCAGCTCGACAGGTTTTCCCACAGATACGCAGTATTTT,CASSSTGFPTDTQYF
NA,NA,TRBV18,TRBJ1-5,TGTGCCAGCTCACCCGGGGAGTCCAATCAGCCCCAGCATTTT,CASSPGESNQPQHF
NA,NA,TRBV12-3/TRBV12-4,TRBJ1-5,TGTGCCAGCAGTTGGGGGGGAAATCAGCCCCAGCATTTT,CASSWGGNQPQHF
once,NA,TRBV2,TRBJ1-5,TGTGCCAGCAGTACCCCGGGGGGGGGTGGCAATCAGCCCCAGCATTTT,CASSTPGGGGNQPQHF
NA,TRBD1,TRBV5-4,TRBJ1-6,TGTGCCAGCAGCTTTGACAGGGGCGTTCAATCACCCCTCCACTTT,CASSFDRGVQSPLHF
NA,TRBD2,TRBV6-6,TRBJ2-7,TGTGCCAGCAGTTACTCCGGGGGGGGTAACGAGCAGTACTTC,CASSYSGGGNEQYF
NA,NA,TRBV5-4,TRBJ1-2,TGTGCCAGCAGCTCCGGGACAAGAGCTAACTATGGCTACACCTTC,CASSSGTRANYGYTF
NA,TRBD1,TRBV5-1,TRBJ1-1,TGCGCCAGCAGCTTGGACCTGACAGGGTTGAACACTGAAGCTTTCTTT,CASSLDLTGLNTEAFF
NA,TRBD1,TRBV5-1,TRBJ2-7,TGCGCCAGCAGCTCACGGACAGGGGCGAGCTACGAGCAGTACTTC,CASSSRTGASYEQYF
NA,TRBD2,TRBV3-1/TRBV3-2,TRBJ2-1,TGTGCCAGCAGCCAAAACGGGGGGGTAAGGGGTGAGCAGTTCTTC,CASSQNGGVRGEQFF
NA,NA,TRBV24-1,TRBJ2-3,NA,CATSDLGTGGPTDTQYF
NA,TRBD2,TRBV5-4,TRBJ2-2,TGTGCCAGCAGCCCAAGCGGGGGGGGAACCGGGGAGCTGTTTTTT,CASSPSGGGTGELFF
NA,TRBD2,TRBV24-1,TRBJ2-2,TGTGCCACCAGTGATTTCGGTAGCGGGGGGGCTGACACCGGGGAGCTGTTTTTT,CATSDFGSGGADTGELFF
NA,TRBD2,TRBV19,TRBJ2-7,TGTGCCAGCGGGGGGGGACTGCGGAATAGCTACGAGCAGTACTTC,CASGGGLRNSYEQYF
NA,TRBD1,TRBV5-1,TRBJ1-6,TGCGCCAGCAGCAGGGGACAGCCTCAGCTTTATAATTCACCCCTCCACTTT,CASSRGQPQLYNSPLHF
NA,NA,TRBV12-3/TRBV12-4,TRBJ1-5,TGTGCCAGCAGCCCCGGGGATCAGCCCCAGCATTTT,CASSPGDQPQHF
NA,TRBD1,TRBV6-5,TRBJ1-2,TGTGCCAGCAGTTACTCGACCGGGACAGACTCTTTCGTCACCTTC,CASSYSTGTDSFVTF
NA,NA,TRBV20-1,TRBJ2-7,TGCAGTGCGAGCCGGGCCTACGAGCAGTACTTC,CSASRAYEQYF
NA,NA,TRBV6-2/TRBV6-3,TRBJ2-7,TGTGCCAGCAGTTACCGGGGCGGGACCGTGGAGCAGTACTTC,CASSYRGGTVEQYF
NA,TRBD2,TRBV5-1,TRBJ2-1,TGCGCCAGCAGCGGGGACTCGCGGGGGGGCAAATGCTCCTACAATGAGCAGTTCTTC,CASSGDSRGGKCSYNEQFF
NA,TRBD2,TRBV18,TRBJ2-3,TGTGCCAGCTCTGGGACTAGCGGGGAAGCAGATACGCAGTATTTT,CASSGTSGEADTQYF